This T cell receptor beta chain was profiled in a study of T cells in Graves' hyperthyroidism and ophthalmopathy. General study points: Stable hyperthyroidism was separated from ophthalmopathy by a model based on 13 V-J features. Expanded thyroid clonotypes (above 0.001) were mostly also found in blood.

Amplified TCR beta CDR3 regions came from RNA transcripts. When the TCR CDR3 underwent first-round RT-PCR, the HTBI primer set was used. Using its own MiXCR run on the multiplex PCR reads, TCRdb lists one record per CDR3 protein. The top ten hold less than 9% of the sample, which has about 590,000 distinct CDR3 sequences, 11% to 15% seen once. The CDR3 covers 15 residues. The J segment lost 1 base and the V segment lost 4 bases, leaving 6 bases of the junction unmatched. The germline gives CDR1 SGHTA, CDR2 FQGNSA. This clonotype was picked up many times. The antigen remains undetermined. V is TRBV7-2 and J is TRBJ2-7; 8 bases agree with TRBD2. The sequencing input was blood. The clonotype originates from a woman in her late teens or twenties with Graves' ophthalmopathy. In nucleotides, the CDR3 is TGTGCCAGCAGCTCTGGTAGCGGGACGTCCTACGAGCAGTACTTC. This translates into CASSSGSGTSYEQYF.